The present entry profiles one T cell receptor beta chain with its context. The CDR3 ends on some other residue instead of the conserved phenylalanine or tryptophan, so this is likely a read error. The limits of the CDR3 on the DNA are not certain, so only TCRdb's listed CDR3 is given. The sample comes from a study of tumor-infiltrating lymphocytes in oesophageal squamous cell carcinoma. Germline V gives CDR1 SGHTA, CDR2 FQGNSA. The CDR3 numbers 13 amino acids, ends counted. In TCRdb, the PCR reads were re-called with MiXCR into one record per CDR3 protein. The profile shows over 15,000 distinct CDR3 sequences, over 45% of them singletons.

This chain links TRBV7-2 with TRBJ2-6; TRBD1 was called by the table and not checked on the DNA. This sequence was found in a male donor with esophageal squamous cell carcinoma. Specimen: esophageal tumor tissue. The CDR3 is CASSQRQAQYFGA.